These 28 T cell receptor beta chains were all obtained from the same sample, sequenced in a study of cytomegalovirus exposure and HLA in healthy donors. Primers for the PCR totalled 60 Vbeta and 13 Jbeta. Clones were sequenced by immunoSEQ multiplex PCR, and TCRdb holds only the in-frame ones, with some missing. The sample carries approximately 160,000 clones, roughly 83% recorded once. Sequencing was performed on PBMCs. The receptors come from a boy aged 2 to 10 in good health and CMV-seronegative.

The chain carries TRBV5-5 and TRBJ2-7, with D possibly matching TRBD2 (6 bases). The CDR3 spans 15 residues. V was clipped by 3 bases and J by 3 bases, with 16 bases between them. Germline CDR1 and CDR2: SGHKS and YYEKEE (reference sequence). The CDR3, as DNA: TGTGCCAGCAGCTCGCGGGAAGGGACCCGCTACGAGCAGTACTTC. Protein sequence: CASSSREGTRYEQYF.

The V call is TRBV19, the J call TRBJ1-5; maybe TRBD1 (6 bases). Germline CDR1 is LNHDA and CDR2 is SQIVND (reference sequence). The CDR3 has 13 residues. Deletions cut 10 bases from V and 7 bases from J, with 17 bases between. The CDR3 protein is CATKQTGGQPQHF. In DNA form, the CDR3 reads TGTGCCACTAAGCAGACGGGGGGCCAGCCCCAGCATTTT.

The CDR3 region is CASSYTAGFGEQFF. For the CDR3, the DNA is TGTGCCAGCAGTTACACGGCAGGGTTTGGCGAGCAGTTCTTC. The chain carries TRBV6-5 and TRBJ2-1; perhaps TRBD1 as D (5 bases). Trimming stripped 2 bases from V and 10 bases from J, with 15 bases between. The CDR3 runs 14 residues. Germline CDR1 MNHEY, CDR2 SVGAGI.

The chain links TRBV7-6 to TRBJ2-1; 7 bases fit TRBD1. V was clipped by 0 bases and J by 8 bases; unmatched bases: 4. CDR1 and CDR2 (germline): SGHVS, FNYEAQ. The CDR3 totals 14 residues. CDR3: CASSLAQQGHEQFF. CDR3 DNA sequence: TGTGCCAGCAGCTTAGCCCAACAGGGGCATGAGCAGTTCTTC.

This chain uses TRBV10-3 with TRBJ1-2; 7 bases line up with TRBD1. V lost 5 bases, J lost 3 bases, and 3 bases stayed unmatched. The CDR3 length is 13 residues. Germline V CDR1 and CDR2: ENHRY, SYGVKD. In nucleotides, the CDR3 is TGTGCCATCAGTCGGACAGGTGACTATGGCTACACCTTC. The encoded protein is CAISRTGDYGYTF.

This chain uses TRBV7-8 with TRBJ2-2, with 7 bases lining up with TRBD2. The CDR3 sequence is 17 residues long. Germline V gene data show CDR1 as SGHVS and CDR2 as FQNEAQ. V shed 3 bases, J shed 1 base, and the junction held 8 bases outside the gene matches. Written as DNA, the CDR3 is TGTGCCAGCAGCTTTTTAGGGGCTAGCGGGAACACCGGGGAGCTGTTTTTT. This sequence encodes CASSFLGASGNTGELFF.

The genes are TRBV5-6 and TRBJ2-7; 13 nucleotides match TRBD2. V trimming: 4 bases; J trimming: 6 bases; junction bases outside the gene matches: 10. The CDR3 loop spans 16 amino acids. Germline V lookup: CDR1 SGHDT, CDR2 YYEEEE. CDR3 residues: CASSPATSGRVGEQYF. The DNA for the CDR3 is TGTGCCAGCAGCCCAGCTACTAGCGGGAGGGTGGGCGAGCAGTACTTC.

The CDR3 here is CASILQGEVRSNQPQHF. The CDR3 region has the DNA TGTGCCAGCATATTACAGGGGGAAGTAAGGAGCAATCAGCCCCAGCATTTT. The chain employs TRBV5-7 and TRBJ1-5; TRBD1 matches at 8 bases. TRBV5-7 is reported as an ORF; its role is uncertain. The length of the CDR3 is 17 residues. The J segment lost 1 base and the V segment lost 6 bases, leaving 12 bases of the junction unmatched.

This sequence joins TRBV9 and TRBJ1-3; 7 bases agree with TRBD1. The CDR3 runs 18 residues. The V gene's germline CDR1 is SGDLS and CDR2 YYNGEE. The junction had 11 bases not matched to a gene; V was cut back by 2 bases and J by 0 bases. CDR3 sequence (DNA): TGTGCCAGCAGCGTCGGGGCAGGGGGAACGAGCTCTGGAAACACCATATATTTT. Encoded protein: CASSVGAGGTSSGNTIYF.

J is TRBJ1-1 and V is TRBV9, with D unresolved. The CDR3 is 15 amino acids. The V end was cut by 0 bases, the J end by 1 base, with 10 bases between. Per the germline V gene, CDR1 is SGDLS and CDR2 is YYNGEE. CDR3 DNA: TGTGCCAGCAGCGTAGTGGGGAGCCAGAACACTGAAGCTTTCTTT. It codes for CASSVVGSQNTEAFF.

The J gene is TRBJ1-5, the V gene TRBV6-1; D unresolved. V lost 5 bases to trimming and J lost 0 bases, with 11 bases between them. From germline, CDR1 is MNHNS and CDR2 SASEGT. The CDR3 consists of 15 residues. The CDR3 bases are TGTGCCAGCAGTAATTTGCAGGCTAGCAATCAGCCCCAGCATTTT. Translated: CASSNLQASNQPQHF.

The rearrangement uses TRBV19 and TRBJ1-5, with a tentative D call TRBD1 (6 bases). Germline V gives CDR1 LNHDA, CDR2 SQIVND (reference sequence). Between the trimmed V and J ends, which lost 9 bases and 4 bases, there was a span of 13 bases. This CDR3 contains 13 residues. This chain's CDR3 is CASDVDRNQPQHF. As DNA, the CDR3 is TGTGCCAGCGATGTGGACAGAAATCAGCCCCAGCATTTT.

The DNA for the CDR3 is TGTGCCAGCAGCTTGAACGGCGGGAGTTCGTACGAGCAGTACTTC. This translates into CASSLNGGSSYEQYF. The genes are TRBV5-4 and TRBJ2-7; 7 nucleotides line up with TRBD2. With V trimmed by 1 base and J by 4 bases, 8 bases remained unmatched. The CDR3 has 15 amino acids. Germline loops: CDR1 SGHNT, CDR2 YYREEE (reference sequence).

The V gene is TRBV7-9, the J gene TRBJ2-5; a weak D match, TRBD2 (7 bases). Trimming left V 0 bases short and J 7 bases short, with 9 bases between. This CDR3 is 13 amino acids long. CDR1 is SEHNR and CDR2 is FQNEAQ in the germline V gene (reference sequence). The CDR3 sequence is CASSLAGGGTQYF. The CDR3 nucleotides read TGTGCCAGCAGCTTAGCGGGAGGGGGGACCCAGTACTTC.

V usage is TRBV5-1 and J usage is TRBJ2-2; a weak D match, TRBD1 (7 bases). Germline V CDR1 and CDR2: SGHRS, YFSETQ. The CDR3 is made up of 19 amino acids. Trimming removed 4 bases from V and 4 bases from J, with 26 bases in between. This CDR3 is CASSPTLGGQILTTGELFF. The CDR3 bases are TGCGCCAGCAGCCCCACTCTCGGGGGACAGATTTTAACCACCGGGGAGCTGTTTTTT. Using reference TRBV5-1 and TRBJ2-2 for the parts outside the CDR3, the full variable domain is KAGVTQTPRYLIKTRGQQVTLSCSPISGHRSVSWYQQTPGQGLQFLFEYFSETQRNKGNFPGRFSGRQFSNSRSEMNVSTLELGDSALYLCASSPTLGGQILTTGELFFGEGSRLTVL.

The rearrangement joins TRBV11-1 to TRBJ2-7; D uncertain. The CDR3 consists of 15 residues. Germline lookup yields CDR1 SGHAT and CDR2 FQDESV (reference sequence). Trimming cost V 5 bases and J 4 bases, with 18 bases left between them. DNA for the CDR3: TGTGCCAGCAGCAGCTTCACTCAAACAGCTTACGAGCAGTACTTC. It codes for CASSSFTQTAYEQYF.

The CDR3 loop is CASSPSTGDAYGYTF. CDR3 DNA sequence: TGTGCCAGCTCACCATCGACAGGGGATGCCTATGGCTACACCTTC. The V gene is TRBV18, the J gene TRBJ1-2; 8 bases match TRBD1. CDR3 length: 15 amino acids. Germline CDR1 KGHSH, CDR2 LQKENI. Germline trimming cut 2 bases from V and 4 bases from J; bases unmatched to any gene: 6.

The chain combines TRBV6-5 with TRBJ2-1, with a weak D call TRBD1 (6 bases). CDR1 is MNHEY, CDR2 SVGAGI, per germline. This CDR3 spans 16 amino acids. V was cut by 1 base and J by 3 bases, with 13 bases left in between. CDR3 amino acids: CASSYLPGQRYNEQFF. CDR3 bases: TGTGCCAGCAGTTACTTACCCGGACAGCGCTACAATGAGCAGTTCTTC.

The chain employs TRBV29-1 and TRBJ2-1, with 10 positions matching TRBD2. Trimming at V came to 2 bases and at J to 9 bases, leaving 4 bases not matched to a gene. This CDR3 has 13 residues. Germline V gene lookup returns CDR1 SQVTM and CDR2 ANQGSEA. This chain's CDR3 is CSVEKSGRAEQFF. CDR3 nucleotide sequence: TGCAGCGTTGAAAAGAGCGGGAGGGCTGAGCAGTTCTTC.

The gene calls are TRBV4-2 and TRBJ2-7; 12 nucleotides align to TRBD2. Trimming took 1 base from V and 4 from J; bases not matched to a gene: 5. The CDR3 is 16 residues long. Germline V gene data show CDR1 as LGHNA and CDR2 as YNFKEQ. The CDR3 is CASSQALAGGYYEQYF. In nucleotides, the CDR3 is TGTGCCAGCAGCCAAGCACTAGCGGGAGGATATTACGAGCAGTACTTC.

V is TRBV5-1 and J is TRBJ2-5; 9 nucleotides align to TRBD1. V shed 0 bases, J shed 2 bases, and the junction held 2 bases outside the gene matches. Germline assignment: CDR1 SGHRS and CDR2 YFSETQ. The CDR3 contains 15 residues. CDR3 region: CASSLGQGGQETQYF. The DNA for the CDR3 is TGCGCCAGCAGCTTGGGACAGGGGGGGCAAGAGACCCAGTACTTC.

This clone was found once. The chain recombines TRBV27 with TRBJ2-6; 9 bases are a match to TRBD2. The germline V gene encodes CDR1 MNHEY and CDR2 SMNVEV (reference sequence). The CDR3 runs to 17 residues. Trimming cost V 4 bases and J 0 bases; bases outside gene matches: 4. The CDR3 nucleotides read TGTGCCAGCAGTTGGCTAGCGGGAAACTCTGGGGCCAACGTCCTGACTTTC. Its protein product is CASSWLAGNSGANVLTF.

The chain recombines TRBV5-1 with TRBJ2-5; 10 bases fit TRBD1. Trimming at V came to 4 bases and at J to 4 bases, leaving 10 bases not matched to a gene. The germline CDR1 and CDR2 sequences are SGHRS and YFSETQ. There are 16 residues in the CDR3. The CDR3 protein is CASSKSDRTGGETQYF. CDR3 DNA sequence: TGCGCCAGCAGCAAATCTGACAGGACAGGGGGAGAGACCCAGTACTTC.

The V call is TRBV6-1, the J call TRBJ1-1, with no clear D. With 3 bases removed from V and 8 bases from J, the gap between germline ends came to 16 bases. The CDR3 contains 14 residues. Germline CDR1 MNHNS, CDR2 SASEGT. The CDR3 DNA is TGTGCCAGCAGTGATGCCGGTCCCGTCGTAGAAGCTTTCTTT. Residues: CASSDAGPVVEAFF.

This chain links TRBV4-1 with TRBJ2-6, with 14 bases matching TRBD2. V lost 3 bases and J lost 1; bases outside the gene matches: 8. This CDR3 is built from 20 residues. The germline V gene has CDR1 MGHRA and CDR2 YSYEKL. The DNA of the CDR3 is TGCGCCAGCAGCCACCCCCCGGGACTAGCGGGAGTTTCTGGGGCCAACGTCCTGACTTTC. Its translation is CASSHPPGLAGVSGANVLTF.

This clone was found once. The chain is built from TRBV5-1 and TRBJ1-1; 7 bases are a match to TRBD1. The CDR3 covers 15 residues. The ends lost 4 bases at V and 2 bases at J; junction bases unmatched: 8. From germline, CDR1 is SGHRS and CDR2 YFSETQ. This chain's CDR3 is CASSIWDRYNTEAFF. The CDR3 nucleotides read TGCGCCAGCAGCATTTGGGACAGATATAACACTGAAGCTTTCTTT.

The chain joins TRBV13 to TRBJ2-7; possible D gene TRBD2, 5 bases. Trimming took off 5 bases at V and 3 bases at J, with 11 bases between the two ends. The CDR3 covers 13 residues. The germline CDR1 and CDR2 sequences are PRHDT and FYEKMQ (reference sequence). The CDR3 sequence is CASSLTRDYEQYF. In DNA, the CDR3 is TGTGCCAGCAGCCTTACTAGAGACTACGAGCAGTACTTC. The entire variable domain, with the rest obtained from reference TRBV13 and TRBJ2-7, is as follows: AAGVIQSPRHLIKEKRETATLKCYPIPRHDTVYWYQQGPGQDPQFLISFYEKMQSDKGSIPDRFSAQQFSDYHSELNMSSLELGDSALYFCASSLTRDYEQYFGPGTRLTVT.

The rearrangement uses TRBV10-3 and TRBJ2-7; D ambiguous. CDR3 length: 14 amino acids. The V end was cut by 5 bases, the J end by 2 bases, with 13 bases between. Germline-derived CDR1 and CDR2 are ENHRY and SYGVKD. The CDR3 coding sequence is TGTGCCATCAGTTCTAGTTCGCAAACCTACGAGCAGTACTTC. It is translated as CAISSSSQTYEQYF.